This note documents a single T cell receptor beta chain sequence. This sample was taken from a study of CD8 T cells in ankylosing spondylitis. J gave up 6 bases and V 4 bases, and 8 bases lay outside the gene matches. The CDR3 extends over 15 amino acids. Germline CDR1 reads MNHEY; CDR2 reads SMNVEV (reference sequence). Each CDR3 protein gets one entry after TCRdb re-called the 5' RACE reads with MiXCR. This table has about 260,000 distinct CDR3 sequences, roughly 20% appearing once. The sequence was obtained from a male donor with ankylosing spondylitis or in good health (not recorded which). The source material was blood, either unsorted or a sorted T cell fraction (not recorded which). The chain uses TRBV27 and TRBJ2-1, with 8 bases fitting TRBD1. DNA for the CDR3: TGTGCCAGCAGTTACGGACAGGGTCCCTTCAATGAGCAGTTCTTC. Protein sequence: CASSYGQGPFNEQFF.